Presented here are 15 T cell receptor beta chains from one specimen sequenced in a study of CD8+ T cells in alopecia areata. Extracted from the samples, RNA was reverse transcribed into cDNA to serve as the sequencing template. The table came from immunoSEQ multiplex PCR; TCRdb's copy has only in-frame clones and leaves some out. The top ten clones hold approximately 0.91% of a sample with 150,000 to 200,000 clones, 50% to 70% of them seen once. Treatment specified: oral pan-JAK inhibitor, 5-10 mg twice daily. Sequencing used CD4+ T cells sorted from blood, obtained at week 4, from a patient treated with tofacitinib. These TCRs come from a human donor with alopecia areata.

V is TRBV11-1 and J is TRBJ2-7; no firm D call. CDR1 is SGHAT and CDR2 is FQDESV in the germline V gene (reference sequence). V lost 2 bases, J lost 1 base, and 9 bases lay in between. This CDR3 region has 14 residues. CDR3 nucleotide sequence: TGTGCCAGCAGCTTAAAAGCGCCGTCCTACGAGCAGTACTTC. It is translated as CASSLKAPSYEQYF.

The rearrangement links TRBV10-3 to TRBJ2-5; 8 bases map to TRBD2. The CDR3 has 15 amino acids. Germline V gene sequence: CDR1 ENHRY, CDR2 SYGVKD. The V and J ends lost 3 bases and 5 bases, in that order; junction bases with no gene match: 8. The CDR3 spells CAISDEAGAVETQYF. CDR3 sequence (DNA): TGTGCCATCAGTGACGAAGCGGGGGCCGTCGAGACCCAGTACTTC.

Here the CDR3 DNA reads TGTGCCAGCAGCCAAGAAAGTTCCACGGCCCAGTACTTC. Amino acids: CASSQESSTAQYF. The chain employs TRBV4-2 and TRBJ2-5; no clear D gene. V dropped 0 bases and J dropped 9 bases, with 11 bases sitting between them. From germline, CDR1 is LGHNA and CDR2 YNFKEQ. The CDR3 runs 13 residues.

The genes are TRBV6-5 and TRBJ2-7, with 9 bases fitting TRBD1. Trimming at V came to 8 bases and at J to 4 bases, leaving 6 bases not matched to a gene. The CDR3 loop spans 13 amino acids. Germline V gene data show CDR1 as MNHEY and CDR2 as SVGAGI. The CDR3 bases are TGTGCCAGCCGGGGGACAGGGACTTACGAGCAGTACTTC. Amino acid sequence: CASRGTGTYEQYF.

The table lists this clone with a few counts. The rearrangement links TRBV19 to TRBJ1-5; 9 bases align to TRBD1. Germline CDR1 is LNHDA and CDR2 is SQIVND (reference sequence). V was clipped by 3 bases and J by 2 bases; unmatched bases: 8. The CDR3 sequence is 17 residues long. In DNA, the CDR3 is TGTGCCAGTAGTATTGGGGGGGACAGGGCCCGCAATCAGCCCCAGCATTTT. This sequence encodes CASSIGGDRARNQPQHF.

This chain links TRBV19 with TRBJ1-2; D gene ambiguous. Looked up from germline, CDR1 is LNHDA and CDR2 is SQIVND (reference sequence). V was shortened by 7 bases and J by 0 bases, with 9 bases between the two germline ends. CDR3 length: 13 residues. CDR3 in amino acids: CASTRIANYGYTF. CDR3 bases: TGTGCCAGTACCAGAATCGCTAACTATGGCTACACCTTC.

The rearrangement joins TRBV5-1 to TRBJ2-1; 11 bases are a match to TRBD2. Looked up from germline, CDR1 is SGHRS and CDR2 is YFSETQ. Losses at the gene ends were 4 bases for V and 6 bases for J; bases not matched to a gene: 12. The length of the CDR3 is 17 residues. The CDR3 sequence is CASSGRTSGSKGNEQFF. DNA of the CDR3: TGCGCCAGCAGCGGACGGACTAGCGGGTCTAAGGGCAATGAGCAGTTCTTC.

The rearrangement joins TRBV27 to TRBJ1-5; D perhaps matches TRBD1 (6 bases). Germline V gene lookup returns CDR1 MNHEY and CDR2 SMNVEV (reference sequence). The CDR3 has 16 amino acids. The ends were cut back, 6 bases at V and 1 base at J, with 16 bases in the middle. The CDR3: CASRTLQGPSNQPQHF. CDR3 coding DNA: TGTGCCAGCAGAACCTTACAGGGACCGAGCAATCAGCCCCAGCATTTT.

V and J are TRBV9 and TRBJ1-5; 9 bases map to TRBD1. The CDR3 extends over 15 amino acids. V trimming: 0 bases; J trimming: 4 bases; junction bases outside the gene matches: 2. Germline assignment: CDR1 SGDLS and CDR2 YYNGEE. In nucleotides, the CDR3 is TGTGCCAGCAGCGTAGATGGGACAGGGAATCAGCCCCAGCATTTT. This gives the protein CASSVDGTGNQPQHF.

The chain is built from TRBV4-3 and TRBJ2-5; TRBD2 agrees at 8 bases. The CDR3 length is 14 residues. Germline V gives CDR1 LGHNA, CDR2 YSLEER. The J segment lost 2 bases and the V segment lost 3 bases, leaving 2 bases of the junction unmatched. CDR3 DNA sequence: TGCGCCAGCAGCCAGGGACTAGGGCAAGAGACCCAGTACTTC. Amino acid sequence: CASSQGLGQETQYF.

The chain carries TRBV15 and TRBJ2-5; maybe TRBD1 (5 bases). V was cut by 5 bases and J by 4 bases, with 11 bases left in between. The CDR3 runs to 13 residues. Germline CDR1 reads LNHNV; CDR2 reads YYDKDF (reference sequence). The CDR3 DNA sequence: TGTGCCACCAGCCGCGCAGGGCTAGAGACCCAGTACTTC. Translated: CATSRAGLETQYF.

The chain links TRBV7-2 to TRBJ2-7, with D tentatively TRBD1 or TRBD2 (5 bases each). Germline V CDR1 and CDR2: SGHTA, FQGNSA. V lost 6 bases and J 2 bases, leaving 14 bases between the germline ends. The CDR3 extends over 14 amino acids. This chain's CDR3 is CASSVRDGPYEQYF. The CDR3 DNA is TGTGCCAGCAGTGTCCGGGACGGCCCCTACGAGCAGTACTTC.

The chain links TRBV7-9 to TRBJ2-5, with D unclear. Per the germline V gene, CDR1 is SEHNR and CDR2 is FQNEAQ (reference sequence). V gave up 3 bases and J gave up 1 base, with 0 bases separating them. This CDR3 has 11 residues. The CDR3 coding sequence is TGTGCCAGCAGCTTCCAAGAGACCCAGTACTTC. Translation: CASSFQETQYF.

The chain links TRBV7-6 to TRBJ2-3, with D uncertain. Germline CDR1 is SGHVS and CDR2 is FNYEAQ. There are 15 residues in the CDR3. V lost 1 base and J 4 bases, leaving 12 bases between the germline ends. The CDR3 here is CASSLGTPGPDTQYF. CDR3 nucleotides: TGTGCCAGCAGCTTAGGCACGCCCGGACCAGATACGCAGTATTTT.

On this clone itself: The same CDR3 can be traced to other DNA sequences in this sample. This chain connects TRBV2 to TRBJ2-7, with TRBD1 matching over 9 bases. The CDR3 has 12 residues. Germline CDR1 reads SNHLY; CDR2 reads FYNNEI. J was trimmed by 4 bases and V by 6 bases; bases with no gene match: 1. Here the CDR3 DNA reads TGTGCCAGCAGGGACAGGGGTTACGAGCAGTACTTC. As protein: CASRDRGYEQYF.